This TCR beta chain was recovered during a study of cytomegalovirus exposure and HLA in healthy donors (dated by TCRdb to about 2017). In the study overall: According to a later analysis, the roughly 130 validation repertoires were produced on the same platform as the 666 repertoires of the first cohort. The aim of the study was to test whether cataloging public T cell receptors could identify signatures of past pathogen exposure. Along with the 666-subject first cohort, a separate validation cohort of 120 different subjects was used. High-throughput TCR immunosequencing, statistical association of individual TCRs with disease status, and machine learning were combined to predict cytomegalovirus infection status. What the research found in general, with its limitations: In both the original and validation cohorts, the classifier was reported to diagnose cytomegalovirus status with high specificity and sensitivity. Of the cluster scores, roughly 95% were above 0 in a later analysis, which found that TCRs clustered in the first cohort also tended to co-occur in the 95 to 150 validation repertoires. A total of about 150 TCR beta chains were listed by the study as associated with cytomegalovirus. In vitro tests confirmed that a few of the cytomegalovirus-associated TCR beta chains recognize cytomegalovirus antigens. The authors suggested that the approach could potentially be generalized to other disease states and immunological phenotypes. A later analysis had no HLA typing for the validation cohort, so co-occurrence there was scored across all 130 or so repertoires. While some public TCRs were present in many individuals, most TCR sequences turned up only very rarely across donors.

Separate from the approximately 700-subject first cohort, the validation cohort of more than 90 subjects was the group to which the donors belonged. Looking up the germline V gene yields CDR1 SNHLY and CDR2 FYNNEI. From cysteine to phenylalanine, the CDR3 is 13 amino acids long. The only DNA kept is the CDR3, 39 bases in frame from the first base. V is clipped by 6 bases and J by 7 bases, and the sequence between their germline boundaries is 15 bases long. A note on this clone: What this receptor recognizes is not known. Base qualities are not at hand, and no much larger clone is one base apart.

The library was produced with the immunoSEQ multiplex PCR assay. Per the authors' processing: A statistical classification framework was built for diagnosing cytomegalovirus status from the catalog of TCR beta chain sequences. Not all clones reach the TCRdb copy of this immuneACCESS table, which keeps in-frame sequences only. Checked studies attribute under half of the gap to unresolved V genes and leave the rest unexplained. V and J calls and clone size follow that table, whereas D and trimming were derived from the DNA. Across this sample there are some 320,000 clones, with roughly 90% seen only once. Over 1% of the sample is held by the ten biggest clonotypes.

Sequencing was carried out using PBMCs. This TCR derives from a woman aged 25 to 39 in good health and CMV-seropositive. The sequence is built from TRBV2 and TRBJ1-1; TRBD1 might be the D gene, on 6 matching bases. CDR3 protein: CASRPGQTIEAFF. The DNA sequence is TGTGCCAGCAGGCCGGGACAAACAATTGAAGCTTTCTTT.